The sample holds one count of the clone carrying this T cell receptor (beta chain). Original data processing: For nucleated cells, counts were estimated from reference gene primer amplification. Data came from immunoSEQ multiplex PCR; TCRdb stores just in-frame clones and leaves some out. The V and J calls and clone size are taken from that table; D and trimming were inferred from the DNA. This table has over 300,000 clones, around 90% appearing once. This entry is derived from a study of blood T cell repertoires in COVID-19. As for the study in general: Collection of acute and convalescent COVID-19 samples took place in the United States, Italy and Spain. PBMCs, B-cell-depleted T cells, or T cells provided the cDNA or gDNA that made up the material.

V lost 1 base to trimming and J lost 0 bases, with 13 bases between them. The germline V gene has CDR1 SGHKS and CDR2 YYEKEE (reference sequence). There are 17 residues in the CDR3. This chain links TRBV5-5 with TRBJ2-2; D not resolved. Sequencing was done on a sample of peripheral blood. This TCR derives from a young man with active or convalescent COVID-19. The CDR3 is CASSLFWRRANTGELFF. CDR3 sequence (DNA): TGTGCCAGCAGCTTGTTTTGGCGCCGGGCGAACACCGGGGAGCTGTTTTTT. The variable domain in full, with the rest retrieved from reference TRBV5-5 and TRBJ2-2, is DAGVTQSPTHLIKTRGQQVTLRCSPISGHKSVSWYQQVLGQGPQFIFQYYEKEERGRGNFPDRFSARQFPNYSSELNVNALLLGDSALYLCASSLFWRRANTGELFFGEGSRLTVL.